Detailed here is one T cell receptor (beta chain). Its matching antigen is unknown. The sample's treatment: oral pan-JAK inhibitor, 5-10 mg twice daily. From alopecia areata patients, lesional scalp punch biopsies and peripheral blood were collected. After isolation, RNA underwent reverse transcription to generate cDNA as the sequencing template. Produced via immunoSEQ multiplex PCR; TCRdb's table is partial and in-frame only. Of around 150,000 clones listed, about three fifths are singletons. This entry belongs to a study of CD8+ T cells in alopecia areata. Overall study findings and caveats: Especially in alopecia totalis/universalis, lesional scalp showed greater clonality than normal scalp did. In scalp samples, resident alphabeta T cells of normal skin are also sequenced.

V shed 7 bases and J shed 3 bases, with 14 bases lying between them. CDR3 length equals 13 residues. Germline CDR1 reads SQVTM; CDR2 reads ANQGSEA. The sample was CD4+ T cells sorted from blood, taken at week 4, from a patient treated with tofacitinib. This receptor was obtained from a human donor with alopecia areata. This chain connects TRBV29-1 to TRBJ2-3; tentative D call: TRBD1 (5 bases). DNA for the CDR3: TGCAGCGCGACACAGGAGAATACAGATACGCAGTATTTT. Encoded protein: CSATQENTDTQYF.